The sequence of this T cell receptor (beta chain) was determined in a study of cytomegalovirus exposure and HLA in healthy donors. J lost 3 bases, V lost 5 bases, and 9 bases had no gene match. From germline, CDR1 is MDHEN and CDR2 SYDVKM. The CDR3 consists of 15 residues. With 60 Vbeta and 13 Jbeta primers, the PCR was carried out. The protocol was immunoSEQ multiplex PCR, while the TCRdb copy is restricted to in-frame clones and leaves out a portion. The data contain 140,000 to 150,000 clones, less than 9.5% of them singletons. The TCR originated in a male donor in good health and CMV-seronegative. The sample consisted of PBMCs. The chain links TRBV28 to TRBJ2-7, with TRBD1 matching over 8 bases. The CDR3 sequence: CASSIQGVSLYEQYF. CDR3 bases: TGTGCCAGCAGTATACAGGGGGTTTCCCTCTACGAGCAGTACTTC.